The 25 T cell receptor beta chains below all came from one sample that was sequenced in a study of T cells in Graves' hyperthyroidism and ophthalmopathy. Amplification of TCR beta CDR3 regions used RNA as the template. The study used the HTBI primer set for a first-round RT-PCR of the TCR CDR3. Via MiXCR, TCRdb re-called the multiplex PCR reads, giving one row per CDR3 protein. The sample yields about 360,000 distinct CDR3 sequences, roughly an eighth seen once. What was sequenced was blood. The receptors stem from a woman between 18 and 29 years old with Graves' hyperthyroidism.

This clonotype was observed many times. The chain is built from TRBV20-1 and TRBJ2-7; D not resolved. V was pared by 6 bases and J by 0 bases, with 15 bases between. The CDR3 is made up of 14 amino acids. In germline, CDR1 is DFQATT, CDR2 SNEGSKA (reference sequence). The CDR3 loop is CSAEGRWVSYEQYF. CDR3 DNA sequence: TGCAGTGCGGAAGGTCGCTGGGTCTCCTACGAGCAGTACTTC.

The sample holds many counts of this clonotype. The rearrangement uses TRBV3-1 and TRBJ2-7, with no clear D. Trimming took 1 base from V and 6 from J, leaving 10 bases between them. There are 13 residues in the CDR3. Germline values: CDR1 LGHDT, CDR2 YNNKEL (reference sequence). CDR3: CASSQVNSGEQYF. DNA for the CDR3: TGTGCCAGCAGCCAAGTAAACTCGGGCGAGCAGTACTTC.

This clonotype was counted only a few times. The V call is TRBV4-1, the J call TRBJ2-3; 14 bases are shared with TRBD2. The CDR3 length is 16 residues. The J segment lost 5 bases and the V segment lost 5 bases, leaving 6 bases of the junction unmatched. Germline V gene lookup returns CDR1 MGHRA and CDR2 YSYEKL. The CDR3 is CASSRLAGGPRDTQYF. As DNA, the CDR3 is TGCGCCAGCAGCAGACTAGCGGGAGGGCCTAGAGATACGCAGTATTTT.

The rearrangement uses TRBV20-1 and TRBJ1-6; 10 bases align to TRBD1. Trimming cost V 3 bases and J 2 bases; bases outside gene matches: 1. The germline CDR1 and CDR2 sequences are DFQATT and SNEGSKA (reference sequence). The CDR3 loop spans 15 amino acids. Here the CDR3 DNA reads TGCAGTGCTAGGGACAGGGGGACCTATAATTCACCCCTCCACTTT. Translated: CSARDRGTYNSPLHF.

In its sample, this clonotype was seen many times. The chain carries TRBV7-2 and TRBJ2-7; D gene ambiguous. Trimming left V 1 base short and J 2 bases short, with 12 bases between. The CDR3 has 15 residues. CDR1 and CDR2 from the germline V gene are SGHTA and FQGNSA. The CDR3 DNA sequence: TGTGCCAGCAGCTTAGGGCCCGGAGATCCCTACGAGCAGTACTTC. The encoded protein is CASSLGPGDPYEQYF.

This clonotype was found many times. This chain connects TRBV6-2 or TRBV6-3 to TRBJ2-7; 9 bases match TRBD1. CDR1 and CDR2 (germline): MNHEY, SVGEGT. The CDR3 is 15 residues long. Trimming removed 5 bases from V and 4 bases from J; junction bases left unmatched: 9. CDR3 bases: TGTGCCAGCAGTCAAGGTGGGACAGGGTTGTACGAGCAGTACTTC. As protein: CASSQGGTGLYEQYF.

This clonotype was detected many times. The genes are TRBV30 and TRBJ2-1, with TRBD2 matching 15 bases. V was pared by 0 bases and J by 5 bases, with 8 bases of the junction left unmatched. CDR3 size: 18 residues. In germline, CDR1 is GTSNPN, CDR2 SVGIG (reference sequence). The CDR3 reads CAWSVIGLAGGYDNEQFF. In nucleotides, the CDR3 is TGTGCCTGGAGTGTAATTGGACTAGCGGGAGGGTACGACAATGAGCAGTTCTTC. The full variable domain, rest sourced from reference TRBV30 and TRBJ2-1, is SQTIHQWPATLVQPVGSPLSLECTVEGTSNPNLYWYRQAAGRGLQLLFYSVGIGQISSEVPQNLSASRPQDRQFILSSKKLLLSDSGFYLCAWSVIGLAGGYDNEQFFGPGTRLTVL.

This clonotype was detected ten times or more. J is TRBJ2-1 and V is TRBV6-2 or TRBV6-3; D not certain. Germline V gives CDR1 MNHEY, CDR2 SVGEGT. The V end was cut by 6 bases, the J end by 6 bases, with 18 bases between. The CDR3 spans 15 residues. CDR3 bases: TGTGCCAGCAGCCCGTTCGGGCTAAACCTCAATGAGCAGTTCTTC. Its translation: CASSPFGLNLNEQFF.

The sample holds a few counts of this clonotype. Just one base apart from a much larger clone, this may be a read error. V usage is TRBV24-1 and J usage is TRBJ2-4; D is unresolved. The CDR3 length is 14 residues. With 2 bases removed from V and 3 bases from J, the gap between germline ends came to 7 bases. Germline V CDR1 and CDR2: KGHDR, SFDVKD. Written as DNA, the CDR3 is TGTGCCACCAGTGATTCTAGGGACAAAAACATTCAGTACTTC. It codes for CATSDSRDKNIQYF.

The chain joins TRBV27 to TRBJ1-5; D is possibly TRBD1 (5 bases). The CDR3 totals 19 residues. Trimming left V 2 bases short and J 0 bases short, with 20 bases between. Germline lookup yields CDR1 MNHEY and CDR2 SMNVEV (reference sequence). In nucleotides, the CDR3 is TGTGCCAGCAGTTTACCCCAACAGGCCCGAGCATATAGCAATCAGCCCCAGCATTTT. As protein: CASSLPQQARAYSNQPQHF.

In this sample, this clonotype turned up many times. The chain is built from TRBV6-1 and TRBJ2-7; D gene uncertain. Germline CDR1 reads MNHNS; CDR2 reads SASEGT. The germline V and J ends were trimmed by 1 base and 4 bases, with 8 bases remaining between them. This CDR3 is 13 amino acids long. CDR3: CASSEDRRYEQYF. In DNA, the CDR3 is TGTGCCAGCAGTGAAGATCGCCGATACGAGCAGTACTTC.

At least ten counts were recorded for this clonotype. This sequence joins TRBV6-1 and TRBJ1-2; no clear D gene. There are 12 residues in the CDR3. With 3 bases removed from V and 8 bases from J, the gap between germline ends came to 10 bases. Germline V gene sequence: CDR1 MNHNS, CDR2 SASEGT. The CDR3 DNA is TGTGCCAGCAGTGATGGCCCCCCGGGCTACACCTTC. It specifies CASSDGPPGYTF.

This clonotype occurred many times. The V gene is TRBV7-2, the J gene TRBJ2-6, with D possibly being TRBD1 (6 bases). This CDR3 spans 18 amino acids. CDR1 SGHTA and CDR2 FQGNSA come from the germline V gene. The ends were cut back, 4 bases at V and 0 bases at J, with 16 bases in the middle. For the CDR3, the DNA is TGTGCCAGCAGCTCGAGACAGGCCCTCTCCTCTGGGGCCAACGTCCTGACTTTC. It encodes CASSSRQALSSGANVLTF.

This clonotype showed up many times. The chain couples TRBV27 to TRBJ1-4; possibly TRBD1 for D (6 bases). Germline CDR1 reads MNHEY; CDR2 reads SMNVEV (reference sequence). The ends were cut back, 4 bases at V and 0 bases at J, with 9 bases in the middle. CDR3 length: 15 amino acids. CDR3 DNA sequence: TGTGCCAGCAGTTGGGGGGACACAACTAATGAAAAACTGTTTTTT. Amino acids: CASSWGDTTNEKLFF.

The V gene is TRBV12-3 or TRBV12-4, the J gene TRBJ2-3, with 11 nucleotides matching TRBD1. V lost 6 bases, J lost 0 bases, and 2 bases stayed unmatched. This CDR3 comprises 15 residues. The CDR3 DNA follows: TGTGCCAGCAGCGGACAGGGGGCTAGCACAGATACGCAGTATTTT. This encodes CASSGQGASTDTQYF.

The sample holds many counts of this clonotype. V is TRBV20-1 and J is TRBJ2-7, with unresolved D. The germline gives CDR1 DFQATT, CDR2 SNEGSKA (reference sequence). This CDR3 has 16 amino acids. The V end lost 0 bases, the J end lost 2 bases, and 17 bases lay between the germline ends. The CDR3 here is CSARDDRIYLTYEQYF. DNA of the CDR3: TGCAGTGCTAGAGATGACCGCATTTACCTGACCTACGAGCAGTACTTC.

This chain joins TRBV27 and TRBJ2-7, with 13 bases identical to TRBD2. Germline loops: CDR1 MNHEY, CDR2 SMNVEV (reference sequence). The CDR3 has 22 amino acids. With 8 bases clipped from V and 1 base from J, the junction kept 26 bases outside the gene matches. The CDR3: CASSPPAGRPTGLAGNSYEQYF. The CDR3 DNA is TGTGCCAGCTCCCCCCCGGCAGGGAGACCGACGGGACTAGCGGGGAATTCCTACGAGCAGTACTTC.

This clonotype was seen ten or more times. The chain joins TRBV7-9 to TRBJ2-7, with D perhaps TRBD1 or TRBD2 (6 bases each). The V and J ends lost 5 bases and 1 base respectively, with 15 bases between them. The CDR3 contains 15 residues. The V gene's germline CDR1 is SEHNR and CDR2 FQNEAQ (reference sequence). The CDR3 spells CASSLGGTLSYEQYF. CDR3 nucleotides: TGTGCCAGCAGCCTAGGGGGGACACTTTCCTACGAGCAGTACTTC.

This clonotype has at least ten counts. V is TRBV11-2 and J is TRBJ1-1; D is possibly TRBD1 (6 bases). The CDR3 runs 16 residues. V lost 5 bases and J 5 bases, leaving 21 bases between the germline ends. CDR1 SGHAT and CDR2 FQNNGV come from the germline V gene. CDR3 sequence (DNA): TGTGCCAGCAGCCCTGTCCCACACAGGGTGGGGACTGAAGCTTTCTTT. Residues: CASSPVPHRVGTEAFF.

This clonotype was observed at least ten times. The chain recombines TRBV7-2 with TRBJ2-7, with 10 bases fitting TRBD1. This CDR3 comprises 15 residues. Germline trimming cut 2 bases from V and 2 bases from J; bases unmatched to any gene: 3. Germline V gene lookup returns CDR1 SGHTA and CDR2 FQGNSA. DNA of the CDR3: TGTGCCAGCAGCTTAAGGGGACAGGGGACCTACGAGCAGTACTTC. Its protein product is CASSLRGQGTYEQYF.

This clonotype was observed a handful of times. The V and J genes are TRBV20-1 and TRBJ2-7; perhaps TRBD1 as D (5 bases). The V gene's germline CDR1 is DFQATT and CDR2 SNEGSKA (reference sequence). This CDR3 comprises 14 residues. Trimming shortened V by 4 bases and J by 3 bases, and 16 bases separated the two germline ends. CDR3 bases: TGCAGTGCTACGGTAGGGTCAGGGTACTACGAGCAGTACTTC. Its translation is CSATVGSGYYEQYF.

This clonotype came up many times. V usage is TRBV28 and J usage is TRBJ1-3, with unresolved D. Trimming stripped 7 bases from V and 4 bases from J, with 17 bases between. The CDR3 is 15 amino acids. Germline CDR1 reads MDHEN; CDR2 reads SYDVKM. The CDR3 DNA is TGTGCCAGCACCCCTCACCAGGCCTCCGGAAACACCATATATTTT. Translating gives CASTPHQASGNTIYF.

There are many counts of this clonotype. The rearrangement uses TRBV13 and TRBJ2-2; D is undetermined. The V end was cut by 1 base, the J end by 6 bases, with 9 bases between. The CDR3 spans 14 residues. CDR1 is PRHDT and CDR2 is FYEKMQ in the germline V gene (reference sequence). Written as DNA, the CDR3 is TGTGCCAGCAGCTTAGAAGACCCGTCCGGGGAGCTGTTTTTT. It specifies CASSLEDPSGELFF. Looking up the rest from reference TRBV13 and TRBJ2-2 gives the full variable domain: AAGVIQSPRHLIKEKRETATLKCYPIPRHDTVYWYQQGPGQDPQFLISFYEKMQSDKGSIPDRFSAQQFSDYHSELNMSSLELGDSALYFCASSLEDPSGELFFGEGSRLTVL.

This clonotype was observed many times. V and J are TRBV7-2 and TRBJ2-3; 9 bases align to TRBD2. J gave up 6 bases and V 1 base, and 5 bases lay outside the gene matches. Germline CDR1 is SGHTA and CDR2 is FQGNSA. This CDR3 contains 15 residues. CDR3 nucleotide sequence: TGTGCCAGCAGCTTAGTGGCGGGGGGGCCGGATACGCAGTATTTT. Translating it yields CASSLVAGGPDTQYF.

Ten or more counts support this clonotype. The chain recombines TRBV7-2 with TRBJ1-2; 11 bases map to TRBD1. The CDR3 runs 14 residues. With 8 bases clipped from V and 3 bases from J, the junction kept 5 bases outside the gene matches. Germline values: CDR1 SGHTA, CDR2 FQGNSA. The CDR3 region is CASGRDRGDYGYTF. The CDR3 nucleotides read TGTGCCAGCGGCCGGGACAGGGGGGACTATGGCTACACCTTC.